The rows below give T cell receptor beta chains drawn from one sample of a study of Ad26.COV2.S vaccination and SARS-CoV-2 variants. Assay used: immunoSEQ multiplex PCR; TCRdb lists only in-frame clones, some missing. The sample records 300,000 to 350,000 clones, about 86% being singletons. The material was peripheral blood, obtained in a trial of Ad26.COV2.S vaccine versus placebo. These receptors all come from a person aged 18-60 years who received the Ad26.COV2.S COVID-19 vaccine or a placebo. CDR3s include the opening cysteine and the closing phenylalanine or tryptophan. The order of the fields is V gene, D gene, J gene, CDR3 protein, CDR3 DNA. A D gene is named only where the DNA matches it firmly.

>TRBV5-1|TRBD1|TRBJ1-6
CASSNDRAGNSPLHF
TGCGCCAGCAGCAACGACAGGGCAGGCAATTCACCCCTCCACTTT
>TRBV29-1|TRBD1|TRBJ1-2
CSVEEGAPGQGTFYGYTF
TGCAGCGTTGAAGAGGGAGCTCCGGGACAGGGAACCTTCTATGGCTACACCTTC
>TRBV15|.|TRBJ2-5
CATSRDRGGIMGETQYF
TGTGCCACCAGCAGAGATCGTGGTGGGATAATGGGGGAGACCCAGTACTTC
>TRBV5-6|TRBD1|TRBJ1-4
CASSFGQGSEKLFF
TGTGCCAGCAGCTTTGGACAGGGGAGTGAAAAACTGTTTTTT
>TRBV29-1|.|TRBJ1-1
CSVSTGTTEAFF
TGCAGCGTATCTACAGGGACCACTGAAGCTTTCTTT
>TRBV18|.|TRBJ1-5
CASSPVQANNQPQHF
TGTGCCAGCTCACCCGTACAGGCGAACAATCAGCCCCAGCATTTT
>TRBV4-3|.|TRBJ1-1
CASSIQALGRTEAFF
TGCGCCAGCAGCATTCAGGCATTAGGTAGGACTGAAGCTTTCTTT
>TRBV27|.|TRBJ1-2
CASSPGGYTF
TGTGCCAGCAGCCCCGGGGGCTACACCTTC
>TRBV5-1|TRBD1|TRBJ1-2
CASSLNTGDRYTF
TGCGCCAGCAGCTTGAATACAGGGGATCGCTACACCTTC
>TRBV7-9|TRBD1|TRBJ2-3
CASSMNRGARVRPDTQYF
TGTGCCAGCAGTATGAACAGGGGGGCACGGGTGCGGCCAGATACGCAGTATTTT
>TRBV7-2|.|TRBJ1-2
CASSLVVGSRGYTF
TGTGCCAGCAGCTTAGTGGTGGGGAGCCGGGGCTACACCTTC
>TRBV7-6|.|TRBJ1-3
CASSLEGHNGLLLGNTIYF
TGTGCCAGCAGCTTGGAGGGGCACAACGGGCTTCTACTGGGAAACACCATATATTTT
>TRBV21-1|.|TRBJ2-7
CASSMWTSSYEQYF
TGTGCCAGCAGCATGTGGACGTCCTCCTACGAGCAGTACTTC
>TRBV30|TRBD1|TRBJ2-7
CAWSVPGTGGWYEQYF
TGTGCCTGGAGTGTACCGGGGACAGGGGGTTGGTACGAGCAGTACTTC
>TRBV4-3|TRBD1|TRBJ1-4
CASSHQDRINEKLFF
TGCGCCAGCAGCCACCAGGACAGGATAAATGAAAAACTGTTTTTT
>TRBV27|.|TRBJ1-4
CASSLQSRTANEKLFF
TGTGCCAGCAGTTTGCAGTCGCGCACCGCTAATGAAAAACTGTTTTTT
>TRBV7-9|TRBD2|TRBJ2-1
CASSLALAGGSEQFF
TGTGCCAGCAGCTTAGCCCTCGCGGGGGGCTCTGAGCAGTTCTTC
>TRBV4-3|.|TRBJ1-3
CASSLTRGNSGNTIYF
TGCGCCAGCAGCTTGACGCGGGGGAACTCTGGAAACACCATATATTTT
>TRBV5-1|.|TRBJ1-1
CASSLESEAFF
TGCGCCAGCAGCTTGGAAAGTGAAGCTTTCTTT
>TRBV2|TRBD1|TRBJ1-5
CASSKAGGHQPQHF
TGTGCCAGCAGTAAAGCAGGGGGCCATCAGCCCCAGCATTTT
>TRBV7-2|.|TRBJ1-1
CASSYRADTEAFF
TGTGCCAGCAGCTACAGGGCGGACACTGAAGCTTTCTTT
>TRBV18|.|TRBJ1-6
CASLQGRKNSPLHF
TGTGCCAGCTTGCAGGGGAGGAAGAATTCACCCCTCCACTTT
>TRBV18|TRBD1|TRBJ1-6
CASSPARDSYSPLHF
TGTGCCAGCTCACCCGCAAGGGACAGCTATTCACCCCTCCACTTT
>TRBV16|.|TRBJ1-5
CASSAGLEPQHF
TGTGCCAGCAGCGCCGGGTTGGAGCCCCAGCATTTT
>TRBV3-1/TRBV3-2|.|TRBJ2-3
CASSQDPRGSPTDTQYF
TGTGCCAGCAGCCAAGATCCGAGGGGCTCCCCCACAGATACGCAGTATTTT
>TRBV6-1|TRBD1|TRBJ1-5
CASSENPLTGGRQPQHF
TGTGCCAGCAGTGAAAACCCCCTGACAGGGGGCCGTCAGCCCCAGCATTTT
>TRBV24-1|.|TRBJ2-2
CATSGTVNTGELFF
TGTGCCACCTCCGGGACGGTGAACACCGGGGAGCTGTTTTTT
>TRBV4-2|TRBD2|TRBJ2-1
CASSAGSSGGAGEQFF
TGTGCCAGCAGCGCCGGATCTAGCGGGGGGGCAGGTGAGCAGTTCTTC